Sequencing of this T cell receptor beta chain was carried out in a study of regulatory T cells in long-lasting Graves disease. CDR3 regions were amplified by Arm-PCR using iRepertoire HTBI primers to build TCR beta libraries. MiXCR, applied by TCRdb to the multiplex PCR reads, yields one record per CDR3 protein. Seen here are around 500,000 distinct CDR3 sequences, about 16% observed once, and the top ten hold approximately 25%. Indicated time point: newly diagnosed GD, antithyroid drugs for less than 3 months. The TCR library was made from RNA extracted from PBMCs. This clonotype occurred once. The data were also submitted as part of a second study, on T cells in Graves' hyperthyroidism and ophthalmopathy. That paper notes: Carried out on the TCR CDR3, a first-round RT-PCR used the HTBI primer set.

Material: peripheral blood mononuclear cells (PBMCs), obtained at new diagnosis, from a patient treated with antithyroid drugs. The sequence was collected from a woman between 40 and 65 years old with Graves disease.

The CDR3 protein is CASSQGEEVYF. In DNA, the CDR3 is TGTGCCAGCAGCCAAGGGGAGGAGGTGTACTTC. V and J are TRBV3-1 and TRBJ2-7, with D perhaps matching TRBD2 (6 bases). Germline V gene lookup returns CDR1 LGHDT and CDR2 YNNKEL (reference sequence). The V end lost 1 base, the J end lost 12 bases, and 10 bases lay between the germline ends. This CDR3 has 11 amino acids.